This T cell receptor beta chain is from a study of T cell responses to AZD1222 COVID-19 vaccine. Overall study results and limits: Donors were largely white British and mainly female; clonal diversity was possibly underestimated. No day 14 peak samples; only post-peak repertoires were characterized. Spike-wide vaccine-associated CD4 TCRs dominated at 160-218 and 743-854.

The table came from immunoSEQ multiplex PCR; TCRdb's copy has only in-frame clones and leaves some out. This sample carries tens of thousands of clones, approximately 85% of them seen once, and the ten largest clones take about 14%. The CDR3 contains 14 residues. Per the germline V gene, CDR1 is LNHDA and CDR2 is SQIVND (reference sequence). J was trimmed by 9 bases and V by 4 bases; bases with no gene match: 12. This clone has a handful of counts. Antigen: not known. V gene TRBV19 combines with J gene TRBJ2-7; 7 positions agree with TRBD1. The sample was peripheral blood, taken on day 0 of AZD1222 vaccination. The TCR comes from an adult in good health. The CDR3 DNA reads TGTGCCAGTAGTACCCAGCGTTCCAGGGGGACGCAGTACTTC. This encodes CASSTQRSRGTQYF.